The 26 T cell receptor beta chains listed next were all sequenced from one sample in a study of blood T cell repertoires in COVID-19 (dated by TCRdb to about 2020). The library was generated by the immunoSEQ multiplex PCR assay. TCRdb took over this immuneACCESS table, retaining in-frame rearrangements with V and J assigned. Such tables are incomplete; in checked studies, under half of the missing clones stem from an unresolved V gene, and the remainder is unexplained. A total of roughly 110,000 clones appear in this sample, approximately 85% of them only once. The ten largest make up around 6% of the sample. Sequenced material: peripheral blood. The source of these receptors is a woman aged 55-70 years with COVID-19, enrolled during active disease.

The J gene is TRBJ1-1, the V gene TRBV5-1, with D unclear. This CDR3 comprises 14 residues. Per germline, CDR1 SGHRS and CDR2 YFSETQ. V gave up 0 bases and J gave up 3 bases, with 9 bases separating them. CDR3 sequence reads: CASSLGQLDTEAFF. In DNA, the CDR3 is TGCGCCAGCAGCTTGGGACAATTAGACACTGAAGCTTTCTTT.

This clone has only one observation. The V call is TRBV6-1, the J call TRBJ2-7, with 7 nucleotides matching TRBD1. Germline trimming cut 2 bases from V and 0 bases from J; bases unmatched to any gene: 7. Germline V gene data show CDR1 as MNHNS and CDR2 as SASEGT. CDR3 size: 16 residues. CDR3 protein: CASSEWGQLPSYEQYF. The CDR3 DNA reads TGTGCCAGCAGTGAATGGGGACAGTTACCCTCCTACGAGCAGTACTTC.

Only a few counts were recorded for this clone. This rearrangement joins TRBV2 to TRBJ1-6, with D possibly TRBD1 on 5 matching bases. The CDR3 sequence is 16 residues long. Trimming pared 9 bases from V and 9 bases from J, leaving 24 bases between. Per germline, CDR1 SNHLY and CDR2 FYNNEI. The CDR3 reads CARRGVPGTSASPLHF. CDR3 DNA sequence: TGTGCCAGACGGGGGGTGCCGGGCACGAGCGCTTCACCCCTCCACTTT. Combining the CDR3 with reference TRBV2 and TRBJ1-6 gives the whole variable domain EPEVTQTPSHQVTQMGQEVILRCVPISNHLYFYWYRQILGQKVEFLVSFYNNEISEKSEIFDDQFSVERPDGSNFTLKIRSTKLEDSAMYFCARRGVPGTSASPLHFGNGTRLTVT.

J is TRBJ1-3 and V is TRBV7-2, with 7 bases aligning to TRBD1. This CDR3 comprises 17 residues. The V segment lost 3 bases and the J segment 0 bases; nucleotides outside the gene matches: 8. Germline CDR1 reads SGHTA; CDR2 reads FQGNSA. The CDR3 sequence is CASSLYRGVPSGNTIYF. The CDR3 DNA reads as TGTGCCAGCAGCTTGTACAGGGGAGTCCCCTCTGGAAACACCATATATTTT. The full variable domain, completed using reference TRBV7-2 and TRBJ1-3, is GAGVSQSPSNKVTEKGKDVELRCDPISGHTALYWYRQSLGQGLEFLIYFQGNSAPDKSGLPSDRFSAERTGGSVSTLTIQRTQQEDSAVYLCASSLYRGVPSGNTIYFGEGSWLTVV.

This clone was recorded once. The chain links TRBV29-1 to TRBJ1-2, with D hard to call. CDR1 and CDR2 (germline): SQVTM, ANQGSEA. V lost 7 bases and J 3 bases, leaving 12 bases between the germline ends. The CDR3 extends over 12 amino acids. In DNA, the CDR3 is TGCAGCGCTGGAGCGGAATACTATGGCTACACCTTC. Protein: CSAGAEYYGYTF.

The chain employs TRBV5-5 and TRBJ1-1; D is perhaps TRBD1 (6 bases). CDR1 and CDR2 from the germline V gene are SGHKS and YYEKEE (reference sequence). CDR3 length: 15 amino acids. The V gene lost 4 bases and the J gene lost 1 base, with 14 bases spanning the gap. The CDR3, as DNA: TGTGCCAGCAGCACAGGGACGGGGTGGAACACTGAAGCTTTCTTT. Translation: CASSTGTGWNTEAFF.

The rearrangement uses TRBV6-6 and TRBJ1-2; D ambiguous. The CDR3 loop spans 13 amino acids. Trimming pared 4 bases from V and 5 bases from J, leaving 11 bases between. Germline loops: CDR1 MNHNY, CDR2 SVGAGI (reference sequence). The CDR3 loop is CASSSPGGYGYTF. CDR3 in DNA: TGTGCCAGCAGTTCCCCCGGCGGGTATGGCTACACCTTC.

The genes are TRBV21-1 and TRBJ2-7; TRBD1 reflects the table's D call only, with no check against the DNA. TRBV21-1 is a listed pseudogene. There are 16 residues in the CDR3. DNA for the CDR3: TGTGCCAGCAGCGCCTCGGACAGGGAGGGCGACTACGAGCAGTACTTC. This gives the protein CASSASDREGDYEQYF.

V gene TRBV7-9 combines with J gene TRBJ2-7, with 9 bases identical to TRBD2. This CDR3 spans 14 amino acids. With V trimmed by 5 bases and J by 7 bases, 9 bases remained unmatched. The germline gives CDR1 SEHNR, CDR2 FQNEAQ (reference sequence). In DNA, the CDR3 is TGTGCCAGCAGCAAAAGCGGGGGGACGGGGGAGCAGTACTTC. This codes for CASSKSGGTGEQYF.

The chain combines TRBV7-2 with TRBJ1-5; the match to TRBD1 covers 9 bases. CDR3 length equals 15 residues. CDR1 and CDR2 (germline): SGHTA, FQGNSA. Germline trimming cut 8 bases from V and 6 bases from J; bases unmatched to any gene: 11. In nucleotides, the CDR3 is TGTGCCAGCGGCTCCAGGACAGGGGAGGCTCAGCCCCAGCATTTT. Translated: CASGSRTGEAQPQHF.

The J gene is TRBJ2-7, the V gene TRBV4-1; TRBD1 matches at 7 bases. The V and J ends lost 1 base and 6 bases, in that order; junction bases with no gene match: 6. The CDR3 consists of 14 residues. The V gene's germline CDR1 is MGHRA and CDR2 YSYEKL. The CDR3, as DNA: TGCGCCAGCAGCCAAGCCGGGACAGATCGCGAGCAGTACTTC. This gives the protein CASSQAGTDREQYF.

The chain recombines TRBV7-8 with TRBJ2-7; D call uncertain. The CDR3 covers 11 residues. V shed 5 bases and J shed 4 bases, with 6 bases lying between them. CDR1 and CDR2 from the germline V gene are SGHVS and FQNEAQ. This chain's CDR3 is CASSPGYEQYF. In DNA form, the CDR3 reads TGTGCCAGCAGCCCCGGGTACGAGCAGTACTTC.

The chain is built from TRBV2 and TRBJ1-6; D gene ambiguous. V was trimmed by 3 bases and J by 10 bases, leaving 16 bases between them. Germline CDR1 is SNHLY and CDR2 is FYNNEI. The CDR3 sequence is 15 residues long. The CDR3 bases are TGTGCCAGCAGTGATGGGAGGTCTATTTGGTCACCCCTCCACTTT. This encodes CASSDGRSIWSPLHF.

V and J are TRBV3-1 (or the pseudogene TRBV3-2) and TRBJ1-2; 7 bases map to TRBD1. The CDR3 loop spans 14 amino acids. With 6 bases clipped from V and 5 bases from J, the junction kept 9 bases outside the gene matches. Germline CDR1 LGHDT, CDR2 YNNKEL (reference sequence). CDR3 region: CASRREGDSYGYTF. In DNA, the CDR3 is TGTGCCAGCAGGCGAGAGGGGGACAGTTATGGCTACACCTTC.

The chain couples TRBV7-2 to TRBJ2-5, with 9 bases identical to TRBD2. Germline CDR1 reads SGHTA; CDR2 reads FQGNSA. J was trimmed by 7 bases and V by 1 base; bases with no gene match: 10. The CDR3 runs 16 residues. As DNA, the CDR3 is TGTGCCAGCAGCTTAGAGGCGGGGGGGCCGTTTGGGACCCAGTACTTC. It yields the protein CASSLEAGGPFGTQYF.

CDR3 coding DNA: TGCAGCGGGAGAGCAGGGTTCGGGGGTAATGAAAAACTGTTTTTT. It codes for CSGRAGFGGNEKLFF. The J gene is TRBJ1-4, the V gene TRBV29-1, with a possible D match to TRBD1 (5 bases). Germline V gene data show CDR1 as SQVTM and CDR2 as ANQGSEA. V lost 7 bases to trimming and J lost 4 bases, with 19 bases between them. This CDR3 is 15 amino acids long.

This clone was counted a single time. This chain joins TRBV7-6 and TRBJ1-1, with 8 positions matching TRBD1. The junction had 5 bases not matched to a gene; V was cut back by 7 bases and J by 1 base. This CDR3 is 14 amino acids long. The germline gives CDR1 SGHVS, CDR2 FNYEAQ. CDR3 protein: CASTRTGTNTEAFF. CDR3 in DNA: TGTGCCAGCACCCGGACAGGGACGAACACTGAAGCTTTCTTT.

V usage is TRBV15 and J usage is TRBJ1-2; TRBD1 agrees at 8 bases. Germline V gene data show CDR1 as LNHNV and CDR2 as YYDKDF (reference sequence). Trimming at V came to 4 bases and at J to 4 bases, leaving 2 bases not matched to a gene. CDR3 size: 13 residues. CDR3 nucleotide sequence: TGTGCCACCAGCAAACAGGGGGGCTATGGCTACACCTTC. It yields the protein CATSKQGGYGYTF.

The CDR3: CASRGGGADEQYF. The CDR3 DNA sequence: TGTGCCAGCAGAGGCGGGGGGGCCGACGAGCAGTACTTC. V usage is TRBV7-9 and J usage is TRBJ2-7, with 9 bases fitting TRBD2. V was clipped by 6 bases and J by 5 bases; unmatched bases: 5. Germline V lookup: CDR1 SEHNR, CDR2 FQNEAQ (reference sequence). This CDR3 is built from 13 residues.

This rearrangement joins TRBV7-6 to TRBJ2-5, with 10 bases matching TRBD1. Per germline, CDR1 SGHVS and CDR2 FNYEAQ. The J segment lost 3 bases and the V segment lost 1 base, leaving 14 bases of the junction unmatched. This CDR3 region has 19 residues. The CDR3 here is CASSLVGDRGASFKETQYF. The CDR3 coding sequence is TGTGCCAGCAGCTTAGTTGGGGACAGGGGAGCTTCTTTCAAAGAGACCCAGTACTTC.

V gene TRBV27 combines with J gene TRBJ2-5, with D tentatively TRBD2 (5 bases). The germline V gene has CDR1 MNHEY and CDR2 SMNVEV (reference sequence). V was shortened by 6 bases and J by 4 bases, with 9 bases between the two germline ends. The CDR3 is 12 residues long. The CDR3 region is CASRGVGETQYF. The DNA for the CDR3 is TGTGCCAGCAGGGGAGTAGGAGAGACCCAGTACTTC.

The chain recombines TRBV5-1 with TRBJ2-1; D perhaps matches TRBD1 (6 bases). Trimming left V 4 bases short and J 5 bases short, with 13 bases between. CDR1 and CDR2 (germline): SGHRS, YFSETQ. The CDR3 loop spans 14 amino acids. The DNA for the CDR3 is TGCGCCAGCAGCCGCCTGGACAGTCACAATGAGCAGTTCTTC. Translated, it gives CASSRLDSHNEQFF.

This chain uses TRBV7-9 with TRBJ2-1; D is unclear. Trimming removed 1 base from V and 5 bases from J, with 9 bases in between. CDR3 length: 14 amino acids. Germline CDR1 is SEHNR and CDR2 is FQNEAQ (reference sequence). CDR3 DNA sequence: TGTGCCAGCAGCTTAGACGGGTTCAACAATGAGCAGTTCTTC. It is translated as CASSLDGFNNEQFF.

This rearrangement joins TRBV10-3 to TRBJ2-7, with TRBD2 as a possible D gene (6 bases). Germline-derived CDR1 and CDR2 are ENHRY and SYGVKD. V lost 0 bases and J lost 5, with 20 bases in between. The CDR3 extends over 17 amino acids. The CDR3 sequence: CAISESNRRGLSNEQYF. DNA for the CDR3: TGTGCCATCAGTGAGTCGAATAGGCGGGGACTGTCTAACGAGCAGTACTTC.

This clone was counted between two and nine times. The chain employs TRBV25-1 and TRBJ2-1; 13 bases are shared with TRBD2. CDR3 length: 16 residues. The V gene end was trimmed by 3 bases and the J gene end by 6 bases; junction bases not matched to a gene: 5. Germline-derived CDR1 and CDR2 are MGHDK and SYGVNS. The CDR3 nucleotides are TGTGCCAGCAGTGAGCCCACTAGCGGGGGGGTCAATGAGCAGTTCTTC. Its protein is CASSEPTSGGVNEQFF.

The V and J genes are TRBV6-6 and TRBJ1-4; tentative D call: TRBD1 (6 bases). This CDR3 has 14 residues. Trimming shortened V by 7 bases and J by 8 bases, and 17 bases separated the two germline ends. Germline V gene data show CDR1 as MNHNY and CDR2 as SVGAGI (reference sequence). The CDR3 DNA reads as TGTGCCAGCACCCCCCAGGGGCTCAGGGAAAAACTGTTTTTT. This encodes CASTPQGLREKLFF.